Shown below are 29 T cell receptor beta chains from a single sample sequenced in a study of blood T cell repertoires in COVID-19 (dated by TCRdb to 2018 to 2021). Receptor libraries were prepared by the immunoSEQ multiplex PCR assay. TCRdb took this table from immuneACCESS and kept in-frame rearrangements with V and J called. Such tables lack part of the clones; where checked against another copy, unresolved V genes explain under half of the gap, and the rest is unexplained. Recorded for this sample are around 60,000 clones; around 77% of them occurred a single time. About 20% of the sample rests with the top ten. Sequencing was carried out using peripheral blood. The receptor set was obtained from a man older than 75 with active or convalescent COVID-19.

The chain couples TRBV4-1 to TRBJ1-1, with D possibly TRBD1 on 5 matching bases. Germline values: CDR1 MGHRA, CDR2 YSYEKL. This CDR3 is built from 17 residues. Trimming left V 8 bases short and J 0 bases short, with 22 bases between. Here the CDR3 DNA reads TGCGCCAGCTCGAAGTCGTGGGGCGGTTATTTGAACACTGAAGCTTTCTTT. Its translation: CASSKSWGGYLNTEAFF.

This clone was observed at least ten times. V gene TRBV28 combines with J gene TRBJ1-1; perhaps TRBD1 as D (5 bases). The length of the CDR3 is 15 residues. CDR1 MDHEN and CDR2 SYDVKM come from the germline V gene. Trimming removed 2 bases at V and 5 bases at J, with 15 bases between. The CDR3, as DNA: TGTGCCAGCAGTTTAGCCTGGGGCCGTTTGACTGAAGCTTTCTTT. This sequence encodes CASSLAWGRLTEAFF.

CDR3 sequence: CASSLSPRASYEQYF. CDR3 DNA sequence: TGTGCCAGCAGTTTATCCCCCAGGGCGTCCTACGAGCAGTACTTC. V is TRBV28 and J is TRBJ2-7, with D possibly TRBD1 on 5 matching bases. The CDR3 loop spans 15 amino acids. Trimming removed 1 base at V and 1 base at J, with 11 bases between. The germline CDR1 and CDR2 sequences are MDHEN and SYDVKM.

The rearrangement links TRBV11-2 to TRBJ2-1; 7 bases map to TRBD1. Germline CDR1 and CDR2: SGHAT and FQNNGV. The CDR3 sequence is 14 residues long. With 0 bases clipped from V and 8 bases from J, the junction kept 4 bases outside the gene matches. As DNA, the CDR3 is TGTGCCAGCAGCTTAGATCCAGGGGGAGATGAGCAGTTCTTC. Protein product: CASSLDPGGDEQFF. The full variable domain, in which reference TRBV11-2 and TRBJ2-1 provide the parts outside the CDR3, is EAGVAQSPRYKIIEKRQSVAFWCNPISGHATLYWYQQILGQGPKLLIQFQNNGVVDDSQLPKDRFSAERLKGVDSTLKIQPAKLEDSAVYLCASSLDPGGDEQFFGPGTRLTVL.

Written as DNA, the CDR3 is TGTGCCAGCAGCCCCGGGACAGGGCCCGGAAACACCATATATTTT. Protein: CASSPGTGPGNTIYF. This chain connects TRBV21-1 to TRBJ1-3; no check of the table's D call, TRBD1, against the DNA was made. TRBV21-1 is deemed a pseudogene. CDR3 length: 15 residues.

This clone occurred a few times. J is TRBJ2-7 and V is TRBV19; 12 nucleotides match TRBD2. Trimming removed 6 bases from V and 2 bases from J; junction bases left unmatched: 2. CDR3 length equals 14 residues. CDR1 is LNHDA, CDR2 SQIVND, per germline (reference sequence). CDR3 amino acids: CASRPSGRAYEQYF. The CDR3 DNA reads as TGTGCCAGTAGGCCTAGCGGGAGGGCCTACGAGCAGTACTTC. The full variable domain, its missing parts supplied by reference TRBV19 and TRBJ2-7, is DGGITQSPKYLFRKEGQNVTLSCEQNLNHDAMYWYRQDPGQGLRLIYYSQIVNDFQKGDIAEGYSVSREKKESFPLTVTSAQKNPTAFYLCASRPSGRAYEQYFGPGTRLTVT.

The chain combines TRBV7-2 with TRBJ2-3; 10 bases match TRBD2. In germline, CDR1 is SGHTA, CDR2 FQGNSA. The CDR3 has 15 amino acids. V lost 3 bases and J lost 7; bases outside the gene matches: 7. The CDR3 DNA reads as TGTGCCAGCAGCTTTTTGGCTAGCGGGGGTAATACGCAGTATTTT. The encoded protein is CASSFLASGGNTQYF.

Only a few counts were recorded for this clone. CDR3 DNA sequence: TGTGCCAGTAGTATAGATCGCTATGGCTACACCTTC. Its protein product is CASSIDRYGYTF. This rearrangement joins TRBV19 to TRBJ1-2; no firm D call. From germline, CDR1 is LNHDA and CDR2 SQIVND (reference sequence). This CDR3 spans 12 amino acids. V was pared by 0 bases and J by 4 bases, with 3 bases between.

This sequence joins TRBV3-1 (or the pseudogene TRBV3-2) and TRBJ2-5; 7 bases match TRBD1. V lost 4 bases to trimming and J lost 5 bases; unmatched junction nucleotides: 7. In germline, CDR1 is LGHDT, CDR2 YNNKEL (reference sequence). This CDR3 comprises 14 residues. The CDR3 DNA follows: TGTGCCAGCAGCCGACAGGGCGGTATCGAGACCCAGTACTTC. This gives the protein CASSRQGGIETQYF.

The chain carries TRBV7-2 and TRBJ1-4; D is uncertain. This CDR3 has 16 amino acids. Trimming took 2 bases from V and 3 from J, leaving 13 bases between them. Looked up from germline, CDR1 is SGHTA and CDR2 is FQGNSA. This CDR3 reads CASSLNTRSANEKLFF. The CDR3 DNA follows: TGTGCCAGCAGCTTAAATACCCGATCAGCTAATGAAAAACTGTTTTTT.

This rearrangement joins TRBV19 to TRBJ1-1, with TRBD1 matching over 9 bases. The CDR3 has 14 amino acids. Germline CDR1 and CDR2: LNHDA and SQIVND (reference sequence). The trim removed 4 bases at V and 0 bases at J, leaving 0 bases unmatched. This CDR3 reads CASSRTGVNTEAFF. Written as DNA, the CDR3 is TGTGCCAGTAGTAGGACAGGGGTGAACACTGAAGCTTTCTTT.

The chain has TRBV9 and TRBJ2-3, with a tentative D call TRBD1 (6 bases). Trimming left V 4 bases short and J 1 base short, with 13 bases between. This CDR3 has 15 residues. Germline assignment: CDR1 SGDLS and CDR2 YYNGEE. The DNA for the CDR3 is TGTGCCAGCAGCAGAGATGGGGGCGGCACAGATACGCAGTATTTT. This gives the protein CASSRDGGGTDTQYF. The variable domain in full, completed from reference TRBV9 and TRBJ2-3, reads DSGVTQTPKHLITATGQRVTLRCSPRSGDLSVYWYQQSLDQGLQFLIQYYNGEERAKGNILERFSAQQFPDLHSELNLSSLELGDSALYFCASSRDGGGTDTQYFGPGTRLTVL.

V usage is TRBV7-9 and J usage is TRBJ1-5; possible D gene TRBD1, 6 bases. The CDR3 consists of 16 residues. Germline V gene sequence: CDR1 SEHNR, CDR2 FQNEAQ (reference sequence). The V end lost 5 bases, the J end lost 6 bases, and 20 bases lay between the germline ends. The CDR3 sequence is CASSLGTTRGSQPQHF. CDR3 sequence (DNA): TGTGCCAGCAGCCTCGGGACAACAAGAGGGAGTCAGCCCCAGCATTTT.

The V gene is TRBV6-5, the J gene TRBJ1-5; the match to TRBD1 covers 9 bases. Per the germline V gene, CDR1 is MNHEY and CDR2 is SVGAGI. The CDR3 has 16 amino acids. The V gene end was trimmed by 4 bases and the J gene end by 4 bases; junction bases not matched to a gene: 8. The CDR3 is CASSSNPGQGNQPQHF. The CDR3 region has the DNA TGTGCCAGCAGTTCCAACCCAGGACAGGGGAATCAGCCCCAGCATTTT.

The rearrangement links TRBV12-3 or TRBV12-4 to TRBJ2-7; possible D gene TRBD1, 5 bases. The germline V and J ends were trimmed by 3 bases and 5 bases, with 11 bases remaining between them. The CDR3 consists of 13 residues. The CDR3 is CASSFDSWDEQYF. DNA of the CDR3: TGTGCCAGCAGTTTTGACAGTTGGGACGAGCAGTACTTC.

The chain uses TRBV6-5 and TRBJ2-3; 9 bases align to TRBD1. Germline V gene sequence: CDR1 MNHEY, CDR2 SVGAGI. CDR3 length: 15 residues. V shed 7 bases, J shed 2 bases, and the junction held 7 bases outside the gene matches. CDR3 residues: CASTSGQGYTDTQYF. The DNA of the CDR3 is TGTGCCAGCACCTCGGGACAGGGCTACACAGATACGCAGTATTTT.

The chain carries TRBV20-1 and TRBJ1-2, with D possibly TRBD1 on 5 matching bases. The germline V and J ends were trimmed by 3 bases and 1 base, with 9 bases remaining between them. The CDR3 has 13 residues. Germline V CDR1 and CDR2: DFQATT, SNEGSKA (reference sequence). The CDR3, as DNA: TGCAGTGCTAGTAAGGGACTTAACTATGGCTACACCTTC. This sequence encodes CSASKGLNYGYTF.

This clone was counted a few times. This chain connects TRBV21-1 to TRBJ1-4. TRBV21-1 is reported as a pseudogene. This CDR3 is 15 amino acids long. CDR3 amino acids: CASSLGGRDNEKLFF. CDR3 coding DNA: TGTGCCAGCTCCCTGGGTGGGCGGGATAATGAAAAACTGTTTTTT.

This clone was counted a few times. The chain joins TRBV10-3 to TRBJ2-2, with D unresolved. Germline V gene sequence: CDR1 ENHRY, CDR2 SYGVKD. V was clipped by 6 bases and J by 3 bases, with 11 bases between them. The CDR3 is made up of 14 amino acids. The CDR3 here is CAISETSHTGELFF. The DNA for the CDR3 is TGTGCCATCAGCGAGACCAGTCACACCGGGGAGCTGTTTTTT.

This clone was picked up a small number of times. The rearrangement uses TRBV28 and TRBJ2-3; TRBD2 aligns across 14 bases. V dropped 3 bases and J dropped 7; count of bases not matched to a gene: 6. The length of the CDR3 is 16 residues. Germline assignment: CDR1 MDHEN and CDR2 SYDVKM. CDR3 region: CASSFPGTSGSYTQYF. The CDR3 nucleotides are TGTGCCAGCAGTTTTCCGGGGACTAGCGGGAGTTATACGCAGTATTTT.

The chain joins TRBV19 to TRBJ1-2, with 8 bases matching TRBD1. The V and J ends lost 5 bases and 1 base, in that order; junction bases with no gene match: 3. Germline CDR1 LNHDA, CDR2 SQIVND (reference sequence). The CDR3 sequence is 14 residues long. CDR3 in amino acids: CASSWTGNNYGYTF. Here the CDR3 DNA reads TGTGCCAGTAGTTGGACAGGGAATAACTATGGCTACACCTTC.

The chain joins TRBV5-6 to TRBJ1-2, with D possibly being TRBD1 (5 bases). The CDR3 sequence is 13 residues long. The germline gives CDR1 SGHDT, CDR2 YYEEEE. V lost 2 bases and J lost 8, with 13 bases in between. Here the CDR3 reads CASSFGGFRGYTF. The DNA for the CDR3 is TGTGCCAGCAGCTTCGGGGGTTTTCGAGGCTACACCTTC.

As for this clone: One end of the junction fails to match germline, which may point to a read error. The chain uses TRBV7-7 and TRBJ2-5, with 11 positions matching TRBD1. There are 15 residues in the CDR3. Germline CDR1 reads SSHAT; CDR2 reads FNYEAQ (reference sequence). DNA for the CDR3: TGTGCTAGCAGCCCTAGGACAGGGGGCGTAGAGACCCAGTACTTC. It encodes CASSPRTGGVETQYF. The full variable domain, rest sourced from reference TRBV7-7 and TRBJ2-5, is GAGVSQSPRYKVTKRGQDVTLRCDPISSHATLYWYQQALGQGPEFLTYFNYEAQPDKSGLPSDRFSAERPEGSISTLTIQRTEQRDSAMYRCASSPRTGGVETQYFGPGTRLLVL.

This chain uses TRBV6-5 with TRBJ2-4; D perhaps matches TRBD2 (5 bases). V was cut by 2 bases and J by 14 bases, with 10 bases left in between. The CDR3 spans 11 residues. Germline lookup yields CDR1 MNHEY and CDR2 SVGAGI. The CDR3 DNA sequence: TGTGCCAGCAGTTACCGGGGAAACGAGTACTTC. Translating gives CASSYRGNEYF.

CDR3: CASTGVRETQYF. The CDR3 DNA is TGTGCCAGCACCGGAGTTCGTGAGACCCAGTACTTC. The J gene is TRBJ2-5, the V gene TRBV6-5; unclear D gene. Trimming took 7 bases from V and 5 from J, leaving 11 bases between them. CDR3 length: 12 residues. The germline CDR1 and CDR2 sequences are MNHEY and SVGAGI.

This rearrangement joins TRBV29-1 to TRBJ1-1; 7 nucleotides agree with TRBD1. The germline gives CDR1 SQVTM, CDR2 ANQGSEA. V trimming: 6 bases; J trimming: 4 bases; junction bases outside the gene matches: 5. The CDR3 totals 12 residues. The CDR3 DNA sequence: TGCAGCGTAGGGGGGACAGTCACTGAAGCTTTCTTT. Residues: CSVGGTVTEAFF.

The chain links TRBV6-5 to TRBJ1-5, with D possibly TRBD1 on 5 matching bases. This CDR3 is 15 amino acids long. Germline lookup yields CDR1 MNHEY and CDR2 SVGAGI. V lost 5 bases, J lost 5 bases, and 16 bases lay in between. CDR3 amino acids: CASSLGGGIDQPQHF. CDR3 nucleotide sequence: TGTGCCAGCAGTCTTGGGGGGGGTATCGATCAGCCCCAGCATTTT.

This clone was detected only a few times. The chain couples TRBV7-9 to TRBJ2-3; D may be TRBD2 (5 bases). CDR3 length: 17 residues. Germline V gene lookup returns CDR1 SEHNR and CDR2 FQNEAQ (reference sequence). The germline V and J ends were trimmed by 1 base and 6 bases, with 20 bases remaining between them. This chain's CDR3 is CASSLGLQASIADTQYF. CDR3 in DNA: TGTGCCAGCAGCTTAGGACTGCAGGCCTCGATAGCGGATACGCAGTATTTT.

The chain carries TRBV4-1 and TRBJ2-7; 7 nucleotides align to TRBD1. Germline CDR1 is MGHRA and CDR2 is YSYEKL. The CDR3 covers 15 residues. V was clipped by 2 bases and J by 3 bases; unmatched bases: 7. The CDR3 coding sequence is TGCGCCAGCAGCCAATTAGGGGGCCATTACTACGAGCAGTACTTC. This encodes CASSQLGGHYYEQYF.